The source of this TCR beta chain is a study of CD8 T cells in ankylosing spondylitis. TCRdb independently ran MiXCR on the 5' RACE reads; one entry per CDR3 protein. The table has 250,000 to 350,000 distinct CDR3 sequences, 20% seen once. The study, taken as a whole, reports: In reactive arthritis synovial fluid and blood, some motif variants had been reported before.

Details on this clonotype: The antigen is unknown.

The junction had 1 base not matched to a gene; V was cut back by 0 bases and J by 9 bases. Per the germline V gene, CDR1 is SGHDT and CDR2 is YYEEEE. This CDR3 spans 14 amino acids. This TCR derives from a male donor with ankylosing spondylitis or in good health (not recorded which). Specimen: blood, either unsorted or a sorted T cell fraction (not recorded which). The V and J genes are TRBV5-6 and TRBJ2-1, with 12 positions matching TRBD2. The CDR3: CASSLVLAGGEQFF. The CDR3 DNA reads as TGTGCCAGCAGCTTGGTACTAGCGGGAGGTGAGCAGTTCTTC.